The present T cell receptor beta chain was sequenced within a study of T-cell reconstitution after alpha-beta-depleted transplantation in children. Trimming took 0 bases from V and 8 from J; bases not matched to a gene: 6. Germline loops: CDR1 SGHTA, CDR2 FQGNSA. There are 14 residues in the CDR3. This clonotype was seen a few times. The antigen is not known. Study results and caveats: For some patients, TCRbeta diversity was high at day 60 because of recipient T cells and thymic progenitors that survived. It was newly produced T cells that mostly accounted for T-cell counts and diversity one year after transplant. Approximately two months post-transplant, alpha-beta T cells reportedly originated from several hundred expanded graft clones.

A library of TCRbeta sequences, prepared with unique molecular identifiers, was generated. One entry per CDR3 protein results from TCRdb running MiXCR on the PCR reads. The table includes approximately 400,000 distinct CDR3 sequences, around 16% detected once. The sequence came from a boy in the first two years of life who had a stem cell transplant for Wiskott-Aldrich syndrome, so the T cells may come from the graft donor. The starting material was PBMCs, mostly from graft donor cells, obtained 360 days after TCRalphabeta/CD19-depleted stem cell transplant. The chain uses TRBV7-2 and TRBJ1-2, with TRBD1 matching 7 bases. The CDR3 nucleotides are TGTGCCAGCAGCTTAGCGACAGGGTCACTCGGCTACACCTTC. It yields the protein CASSLATGSLGYTF.